The clone carrying this T cell receptor beta chain was detected only a few times. Its specificity is not known. CDR1 is MNHNS and CDR2 is SASEGT in the germline V gene. This CDR3 spans 15 amino acids. V lost 3 bases, J lost 1 base, and 10 bases lay in between. Together with a sample-barcoded 5' primer, a J-beta primer mix was included in a second PCR lasting about 7 to 12 cycles. TCRdb reanalysed the 5' RACE reads using MiXCR and keeps one entry per CDR3 protein. This table holds approximately 880,000 distinct CDR3 sequences, around 48% found once. The data were taken from a study of blood T cells in healthy people across ages. Study-level findings and limits: Diversity of TCR beta per million T cells declined in a roughly linear way with age.

This chain connects TRBV6-1 to TRBJ1-5; perhaps TRBD1 as D (6 bases). What was sequenced was blood. The clonotype was recovered from a man younger than 45 in good health. CDR3 DNA sequence: TGTGCCAGCAGTGATGGGCAGGGGAGCAATCAGCCCCAGCATTTT. This codes for CASSDGQGSNQPQHF.